This passage covers 14 T cell receptor beta chains from one sample sequenced in a study of blood T cell repertoires in COVID-19. TCRdb's table, derived via immunoSEQ multiplex PCR, lists solely in-frame clones and lacks some. The sample contains 290,000 or so clones, just over 90% of which appear only once. Sequenced material: peripheral blood. All receptors derive from a woman aged 25-40 years with COVID-19, enrolled during active disease.

The CDR3 protein is CASGGGTNTEAFF. The CDR3 region has the DNA TGCGCCAGCGGAGGAGGGACCAACACTGAAGCTTTCTTT. The V call is TRBV5-1, the J call TRBJ1-1, with a weak D call TRBD1 (5 bases). Trimming cost V 7 bases and J 2 bases, with 12 bases left between them. CDR1 is SGHRS, CDR2 YFSETQ, per germline. The CDR3 has 13 residues.

The chain couples TRBV19 to TRBJ2-3; TRBD2 agrees at 16 bases. With V trimmed by 5 bases and J by 3 bases, 11 bases remained unmatched. The CDR3 spans 19 residues. Germline lookup yields CDR1 LNHDA and CDR2 SQIVND (reference sequence). CDR3 protein: CASSAQGLAGGPGTDTQYF. The CDR3 DNA is TGTGCCAGTAGTGCCCAGGGACTAGCGGGAGGGCCTGGGACAGATACGCAGTATTTT.

The rearrangement uses TRBV6-5 and TRBJ1-6, with 7 bases matching TRBD1. The CDR3 spans 14 residues. CDR1 is MNHEY and CDR2 is SVGAGI in the germline V gene. J gave up 10 bases and V 6 bases, and 9 bases lay outside the gene matches. The DNA of the CDR3 is TGTGCCAGCAGCCGAAGGGACAGTGGCTCACCCCTCCACTTT. Amino acid sequence: CASSRRDSGSPLHF.

As regards this clone: Different DNA sequences within this sample yield the same CDR3. V gene TRBV11-2 combines with J gene TRBJ1-1, with D uncertain. Germline loops: CDR1 SGHAT, CDR2 FQNNGV. The CDR3 has 13 residues. V lost 2 bases to trimming and J lost 2 bases, with 6 bases between them. DNA for the CDR3: TGTGCCAGCAGCTTAAACAGAAACACTGAAGCTTTCTTT. This encodes CASSLNRNTEAFF.

The table lists this clone with a count of one. The V and J genes are TRBV25-1 and TRBJ1-2; a possible D gene is TRBD1 (6 bases). The V gene's germline CDR1 is MGHDK and CDR2 SYGVNS. Trimming pared 6 bases from V and 0 bases from J, leaving 17 bases between. The CDR3 is 16 amino acids. CDR3 residues: CASRGSGVESNYGYTF. CDR3 in DNA: TGTGCCAGCAGGGGTTCAGGGGTCGAGTCTAACTATGGCTACACCTTC.

V usage is TRBV27 and J usage is TRBJ2-5; D may be TRBD2 (6 bases). The ends were cut back, 1 base at V and 5 bases at J, with 14 bases in the middle. CDR1 is MNHEY, CDR2 SMNVEV, per germline (reference sequence). There are 15 residues in the CDR3. The DNA of the CDR3 is TGTGCCAGCAGTTTATTGGGCGCGGAGGGGGAGACCCAGTACTTC. Translated, it gives CASSLLGAEGETQYF.

To note about this clone: Different DNA sequences within this sample yield the same CDR3. In DNA, the CDR3 is TGTGCCAGCAGCTTCCGGACAGGAGGGACTGAAGCTTTCTTT. It is translated as CASSFRTGGTEAFF. The chain has TRBV11-2 and TRBJ1-1, with 7 positions matching TRBD1. The CDR3 extends over 14 amino acids. Trimming removed 3 bases from V and 5 bases from J; junction bases left unmatched: 6. Germline values: CDR1 SGHAT, CDR2 FQNNGV.

This clone was recorded only once. V usage is TRBV19 and J usage is TRBJ2-2; D is perhaps TRBD2 (5 bases). CDR1 LNHDA and CDR2 SQIVND come from the germline V gene (reference sequence). The CDR3 sequence is 15 residues long. The V end was cut by 5 bases, the J end by 0 bases, with 10 bases between. The CDR3 region is CASSSSGTNTGELFF. Here the CDR3 DNA reads TGTGCCAGTAGTTCTTCCGGGACGAACACCGGGGAGCTGTTTTTT.

The V and J genes are TRBV5-1 and TRBJ1-2; 7 nucleotides agree with TRBD1. CDR3 length equals 16 residues. V was clipped by 0 bases and J by 0 bases; unmatched bases: 5. The germline V gene encodes CDR1 SGHRS and CDR2 YFSETQ. Here the CDR3 DNA reads TGCGCCAGCAGCTTGGCTTTAGGGGGCACTAACTATGGCTACACCTTC. Its protein product is CASSLALGGTNYGYTF.

V is TRBV7-6 and J is TRBJ2-7; 9 bases fit TRBD2. The CDR3 has 14 amino acids. Per the germline V gene, CDR1 is SGHVS and CDR2 is FNYEAQ. With 5 bases clipped from V and 6 bases from J, the junction kept 8 bases outside the gene matches. This chain's CDR3 is CASSPLGLASEQYF. CDR3 bases: TGTGCCAGCAGCCCGCTGGGACTAGCCTCCGAGCAGTACTTC. The entire variable domain, with the rest obtained from reference TRBV7-6 and TRBJ2-7, is as follows: GAGVSQSPRYKVTKRGQDVALRCDPISGHVSLYWYRQALGQGPEFLTYFNYEAQQDKSGLPNDRFSAERPEGSISTLTIQRTEQRDSAMYRCASSPLGLASEQYFGPGTRLTVT.

The chain combines TRBV5-1 with TRBJ2-7, with D unresolved. V dropped 0 bases and J dropped 2 bases, with 6 bases sitting between them. This CDR3 has 13 amino acids. Looked up from germline, CDR1 is SGHRS and CDR2 is YFSETQ. The DNA of the CDR3 is TGCGCCAGCAGCTTGGGTGGCACCTACGAGCAGTACTTC. Residues: CASSLGGTYEQYF.

The chain is built from TRBV19 and TRBJ2-2; TRBD2 aligns across 7 bases. Germline lookup yields CDR1 LNHDA and CDR2 SQIVND (reference sequence). This CDR3 is 16 amino acids long. Trimming took 2 bases from V and 5 from J; bases not matched to a gene: 8. CDR3: CASSISLAESTGELFF. The CDR3 DNA follows: TGTGCCAGTAGTATATCGCTAGCGGAGTCTACCGGGGAGCTGTTTTTT.

This chain links TRBV12-3 or TRBV12-4 with TRBJ1-1; D unclear. CDR3 size: 12 residues. The V end lost 2 bases, the J end lost 7 bases, and 8 bases lay between the germline ends. In DNA, the CDR3 is TGTGCCAGCAGTTTATCTAGGTTTGAAGCTTTCTTT. Translating gives CASSLSRFEAFF.

The chain has TRBV19 and TRBJ1-5, with a possible D match to TRBD1 (6 bases). The V gene's germline CDR1 is LNHDA and CDR2 SQIVND (reference sequence). The CDR3 length is 15 residues. V was shortened by 3 bases and J by 6 bases, with 15 bases between the two germline ends. CDR3 sequence: CASSISRGASQPQHF. DNA of the CDR3: TGTGCCAGTAGTATTTCACGGGGGGCAAGTCAGCCCCAGCATTTT. Full variable domain (remainder filled in from reference TRBV19 and TRBJ1-5): DGGITQSPKYLFRKEGQNVTLSCEQNLNHDAMYWYRQDPGQGLRLIYYSQIVNDFQKGDIAEGYSVSREKKESFPLTVTSAQKNPTAFYLCASSISRGASQPQHFGDGTRLSIL.